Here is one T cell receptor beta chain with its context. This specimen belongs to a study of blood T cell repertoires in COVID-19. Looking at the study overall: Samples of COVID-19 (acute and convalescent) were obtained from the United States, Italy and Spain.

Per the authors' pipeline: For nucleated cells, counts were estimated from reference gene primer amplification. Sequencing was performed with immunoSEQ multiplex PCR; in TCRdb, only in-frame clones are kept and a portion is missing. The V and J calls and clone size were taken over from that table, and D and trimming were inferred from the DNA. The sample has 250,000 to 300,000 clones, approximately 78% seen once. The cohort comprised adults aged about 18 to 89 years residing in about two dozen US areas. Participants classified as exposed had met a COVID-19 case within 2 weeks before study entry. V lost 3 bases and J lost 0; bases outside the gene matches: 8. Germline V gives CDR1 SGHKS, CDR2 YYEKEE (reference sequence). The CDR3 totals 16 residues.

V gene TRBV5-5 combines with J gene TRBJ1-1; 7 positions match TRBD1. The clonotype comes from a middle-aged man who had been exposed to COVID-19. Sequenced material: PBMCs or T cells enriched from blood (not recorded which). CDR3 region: CASSSNPTGLNTEAFF. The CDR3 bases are TGTGCCAGCAGCTCAAACCCGACAGGGCTGAACACTGAAGCTTTCTTT.